Presented here are 23 T cell receptor beta chains from one specimen sequenced in a study of blood T cell repertoires in COVID-19. Produced via immunoSEQ multiplex PCR; TCRdb's table is partial and in-frame only. Among about 190,000 clones listed, around 80% were seen once. The sample consisted of peripheral blood. The source of these receptors is a woman older than 75 with active or convalescent COVID-19.

The chain employs TRBV9 and TRBJ2-5; 12 bases match TRBD2. The CDR3 has 17 residues. Germline trimming cut 6 bases from V and 5 bases from J; bases unmatched to any gene: 14. Germline lookup yields CDR1 SGDLS and CDR2 YYNGEE. The CDR3 DNA reads TGTGCCAGCACCCGACTAGCGGGGGCGCCCGGAGGGGAGACCCAGTACTTC. Amino acid sequence: CASTRLAGAPGGETQYF.

CDR3 sequence: CASSLRTGATEAFF. The CDR3 nucleotides are TGTGCCAGCAGCCTAAGGACAGGGGCCACTGAAGCTTTCTTT. The chain carries TRBV7-2 and TRBJ1-1; TRBD1 matches 9 bases. This CDR3 is 14 amino acids long. Germline V CDR1 and CDR2: SGHTA, FQGNSA. V was clipped by 5 bases and J by 4 bases; unmatched bases: 5. Full variable domain (outside the CDR3, taken from reference TRBV7-2 and TRBJ1-1): GAGVSQSPSNKVTEKGKDVELRCDPISGHTALYWYRQSLGQGLEFLIYFQGNSAPDKSGLPSDRFSAERTGGSVSTLTIQRTQQEDSAVYLCASSLRTGATEAFFGQGTRLTVV.

The chain combines TRBV5-1 with TRBJ1-1, with TRBD1 matching over 8 bases. Germline V CDR1 and CDR2: SGHRS, YFSETQ. Losses at the gene ends were 4 bases for V and 1 base for J; bases not matched to a gene: 6. The CDR3 length is 15 residues. CDR3 sequence reads: CASSMRTGPNTEAFF. The CDR3 DNA is TGCGCCAGCAGCATGCGGACAGGGCCGAACACTGAAGCTTTCTTT. The complete variable domain, with remaining parts taken from reference TRBV5-1 and TRBJ1-1, reads KAGVTQTPRYLIKTRGQQVTLSCSPISGHRSVSWYQQTPGQGLQFLFEYFSETQRNKGNFPGRFSGRQFSNSRSEMNVSTLELGDSALYLCASSMRTGPNTEAFFGQGTRLTVV.

The count of this clone is one. V and J are TRBV7-2 and TRBJ2-7; 12 bases align to TRBD1. With V trimmed by 6 bases and J by 4 bases, 10 bases remained unmatched. Germline loops: CDR1 SGHTA, CDR2 FQGNSA. The CDR3 has 16 amino acids. DNA of the CDR3: TGTGCCAGCAGGGGTGCCGGGACAGGGGGCCGTTACGAGCAGTACTTC. Its translation: CASRGAGTGGRYEQYF.

This rearrangement joins TRBV6-5 to TRBJ1-1; tentatively, D is TRBD1 (6 bases). V lost 9 bases and J 0 bases, leaving 8 bases between the germline ends. The CDR3 spans 12 residues. Germline CDR1 and CDR2: MNHEY and SVGAGI. CDR3 amino acids: CASTGLNTEAFF. CDR3 coding DNA: TGTGCCAGTACAGGGTTGAACACTGAAGCTTTCTTT.

The CDR3: CASSEALAGGVYEQYF. In nucleotides, the CDR3 is TGTGCCAGCAGTGAAGCGCTAGCGGGGGGGGTTTACGAGCAGTACTTC. This chain joins TRBV6-1 and TRBJ2-7; 12 bases match TRBD2. J gave up 4 bases and V 0 bases, and 4 bases lay outside the gene matches. Germline V gene data show CDR1 as MNHNS and CDR2 as SASEGT. The CDR3 extends over 16 amino acids.

This clone appeared a single time. The CDR3 coding sequence is TGTGCCACCAGCAGAGATCCGGGGATGGACTCCTACGAGCAGTACTTC. Translation gives CATSRDPGMDSYEQYF. The genes are TRBV15 and TRBJ2-7; possibly TRBD2 for D (5 bases). Trimming took off 0 bases at V and 0 bases at J, with 12 bases between the two ends. Germline V gene lookup returns CDR1 LNHNV and CDR2 YYDKDF (reference sequence). The CDR3 length is 16 residues.

The chain carries TRBV30 and TRBJ2-5, with D tentatively TRBD2 (5 bases). Trimming stripped 2 bases from V and 2 bases from J, with 15 bases between. The CDR3 loop spans 15 amino acids. Germline lookup yields CDR1 GTSNPN and CDR2 SVGIG (reference sequence). The CDR3 loop is CAWSFPDLVQETQYF. Written as DNA, the CDR3 is TGTGCCTGGAGTTTCCCGGACTTAGTTCAAGAGACCCAGTACTTC.

The chain joins TRBV19 to TRBJ1-3; 8 nucleotides align to TRBD1. With 7 bases clipped from V and 3 bases from J, the junction kept 5 bases outside the gene matches. Germline lookup yields CDR1 LNHDA and CDR2 SQIVND (reference sequence). CDR3 length: 14 residues. CDR3 residues: CASTNTGGGNTIYF. In nucleotides, the CDR3 is TGTGCCAGTACCAACACAGGGGGTGGAAACACCATATATTTT.

The gene calls are TRBV5-1 and TRBJ2-1; D might be TRBD1 (6 bases). The ends were cut back, 3 bases at V and 1 base at J, with 11 bases in the middle. The CDR3 sequence is 15 residues long. Germline CDR1 and CDR2: SGHRS and YFSETQ. The CDR3 loop is CASSSTDRSYNEQFF. DNA for the CDR3: TGCGCCAGCAGCTCGACCGACAGGTCCTACAATGAGCAGTTCTTC.

This clone was seen a few times. The chain couples TRBV11-2 to TRBJ1-4; 7 bases map to TRBD1. V dropped 4 bases and J dropped 4; count of bases not matched to a gene: 9. The germline CDR1 and CDR2 sequences are SGHAT and FQNNGV. The CDR3 has 16 residues. CDR3 in DNA: TGTGCCAGCAGCTCAAGGAAAAGGGGGCTTAATGAAAAACTGTTTTTT. The encoded protein is CASSSRKRGLNEKLFF.

The chain carries TRBV27 and TRBJ2-1; the match to TRBD2 covers 11 bases. This CDR3 contains 17 residues. The V segment lost 0 bases and the J segment 1 base; nucleotides outside the gene matches: 2. Germline loops: CDR1 MNHEY, CDR2 SMNVEV (reference sequence). CDR3 sequence reads: CASSLSVAGGSYNEQFF. The CDR3 bases are TGTGCCAGCAGTTTATCAGTAGCGGGGGGGTCCTACAATGAGCAGTTCTTC.

This rearrangement joins TRBV7-6 to TRBJ1-3; no clear D gene. Per germline, CDR1 SGHVS and CDR2 FNYEAQ. This CDR3 region has 16 residues. V shed 5 bases and J shed 0 bases, with 14 bases lying between them. CDR3 protein: CASSAQGGDSGNTIYF. The CDR3 DNA sequence: TGTGCCAGCAGCGCCCAAGGCGGGGACTCTGGAAACACCATATATTTT.

The chain is built from TRBV5-4 and TRBJ2-2; 12 bases agree with TRBD2. The CDR3 loop spans 16 amino acids. J lost 6 bases, V lost 3 bases, and 6 bases had no gene match. Germline V gives CDR1 SGHNT, CDR2 YYREEE (reference sequence). CDR3 in amino acids: CASSSSSGGAAGELFF. The CDR3, as DNA: TGTGCCAGCAGCTCATCTAGCGGGGGGGCCGCCGGGGAGCTGTTTTTT.

The chain is built from TRBV19 and TRBJ2-1; the match to TRBD2 covers 9 bases. Germline V gene sequence: CDR1 LNHDA, CDR2 SQIVND (reference sequence). This CDR3 contains 19 residues. The trim removed 4 bases at V and 7 bases at J, leaving 20 bases unmatched. Here the CDR3 DNA reads TGTGCCAGTAGTAGAGCTGGAAGCGGGGGGACCAGATGGTATAATGAGCAGTTCTTC. Its translation: CASSRAGSGGTRWYNEQFF.

The V gene is TRBV5-1, the J gene TRBJ2-5; 12 bases match TRBD2. V shed 3 bases and J 2 bases; nucleotides not matched to a gene: 14. From germline, CDR1 is SGHRS and CDR2 YFSETQ. The CDR3 has 19 residues. The CDR3 sequence: CASSSLPSGGAGRQETQYF. The CDR3 DNA reads TGCGCCAGCAGCTCCCTCCCTAGCGGGGGGGCCGGACGTCAAGAGACCCAGTACTTC.

The chain joins TRBV19 to TRBJ1-1; a weak D match, TRBD1 (6 bases). The germline V gene encodes CDR1 LNHDA and CDR2 SQIVND (reference sequence). V lost 10 bases and J lost 5, with 14 bases in between. The length of the CDR3 is 12 residues. CDR3 sequence: CATYRERTEAFF. CDR3 in DNA: TGTGCCACCTACAGGGAGCGGACTGAAGCTTTCTTT.

V and J are TRBV3-1 (or the pseudogene TRBV3-2) and TRBJ2-6; 8 bases fit TRBD1. Germline V lookup: CDR1 LGHDT, CDR2 YNNKEL (reference sequence). The trim removed 4 bases at V and 7 bases at J, leaving 3 bases unmatched. This CDR3 has 14 amino acids. The CDR3 nucleotides are TGTGCCAGCAGCCGACAGGGGTTAGCCAACGTCCTGACTTTC. Protein product: CASSRQGLANVLTF.

This rearrangement joins TRBV5-6 to TRBJ2-7, with a possible D match to TRBD2 (5 bases). This CDR3 has 16 residues. The germline gives CDR1 SGHDT, CDR2 YYEEEE. V dropped 3 bases and J dropped 6 bases, with 22 bases sitting between them. As DNA, the CDR3 is TGTGCCAGCAGCTCAGGTCAGGACTTCCTAAGGAGCGAGCAGTACTTC. It yields the protein CASSSGQDFLRSEQYF.

The rearrangement links TRBV5-4 to TRBJ1-4; TRBD1 matches at 8 bases. CDR1 is SGHNT, CDR2 YYREEE, per germline (reference sequence). This CDR3 is built from 17 residues. Germline trimming cut 4 bases from V and 2 bases from J; bases unmatched to any gene: 10. The CDR3 loop is CASSPPGQGATNEKLFF. The DNA for the CDR3 is TGTGCCAGCAGCCCGCCAGGACAGGGTGCTACTAATGAAAAACTGTTTTTT.

The V and J genes are TRBV30 and TRBJ2-3, with 10 bases matching TRBD2. Germline trimming cut 4 bases from V and 14 bases from J; bases unmatched to any gene: 9. Germline V gives CDR1 GTSNPN, CDR2 SVGIG (reference sequence). CDR3 length: 12 amino acids. CDR3 nucleotides: TGTGCCTGGACTAGCGGGGGTTCCCTCGGGTATTTT. It is translated as CAWTSGGSLGYF.

This clone was seen only a few times. The chain carries TRBV19 and TRBJ1-3, with D unresolved. V lost 3 bases and J lost 0, with 12 bases in between. CDR1 and CDR2 from the germline V gene are LNHDA and SQIVND (reference sequence). The CDR3 has 16 amino acids. The DNA of the CDR3 is TGTGCCAGTAGTATCGGGAACAGCGTCTCTGGAAACACCATATATTTT. Translation: CASSIGNSVSGNTIYF. The whole variable domain, remainder taken from reference TRBV19 and TRBJ1-3, is DGGITQSPKYLFRKEGQNVTLSCEQNLNHDAMYWYRQDPGQGLRLIYYSQIVNDFQKGDIAEGYSVSREKKESFPLTVTSAQKNPTAFYLCASSIGNSVSGNTIYFGEGSWLTVV.

The chain combines TRBV9 with TRBJ2-3; tentatively, D is TRBD2 (5 bases). Germline CDR1 is SGDLS and CDR2 is YYNGEE. V lost 0 bases, J lost 1 base, and 12 bases lay in between. This CDR3 is 16 amino acids long. The CDR3 protein is CASSVVGSWGTDTQYF. CDR3 DNA: TGTGCCAGCAGCGTAGTTGGGAGCTGGGGCACAGATACGCAGTATTTT.